The 22 T cell receptor beta chains given below trace back to one sample, sequenced in a study of blood T cell repertoires in COVID-19. Repertoires were generated with immunoSEQ multiplex PCR, while TCRdb's copy carries only in-frame clones and drops some. The sample holds approximately 200,000 clones, 65% to 85% seen once. Specimen: peripheral blood. The receptors shown here come from a woman aged 30 to 39 with acute or convalescent COVID-19.

This rearrangement joins TRBV18 to TRBJ1-1; D not certain. The CDR3 loop spans 13 amino acids. V lost 3 bases, J lost 1 base, and 6 bases lay in between. Per germline, CDR1 KGHSH and CDR2 LQKENI. The CDR3 spells CASSPNKNTEAFF. The CDR3 DNA sequence: TGTGCCAGCTCACCTAATAAGAACACTGAAGCTTTCTTT.

The rearrangement uses TRBV28 and TRBJ1-1, with 9 nucleotides matching TRBD1. The V segment lost 7 bases and the J segment 5 bases; nucleotides outside the gene matches: 20. Germline assignment: CDR1 MDHEN and CDR2 SYDVKM. This CDR3 is 18 amino acids long. CDR3 protein: CASNSPRDREKRVTEAFF. CDR3 DNA: TGTGCCAGCAACTCCCCCCGGGACAGGGAAAAAAGGGTGACTGAAGCTTTCTTT.

The genes are TRBV25-1 and TRBJ2-6; a possible D gene is TRBD1 (6 bases). V gave up 6 bases and J gave up 0 bases, with 18 bases separating them. Germline V gene sequence: CDR1 MGHDK, CDR2 SYGVNS. CDR3 length: 18 amino acids. The CDR3 here is CASRIRDTNASGANVLTF. CDR3 in DNA: TGTGCCAGCAGGATTAGGGACACAAATGCCTCTGGGGCCAACGTCCTGACTTTC.

The V and J genes are TRBV7-2 and TRBJ2-3; 11 nucleotides agree with TRBD2. The CDR3 is made up of 14 amino acids. The germline V gene encodes CDR1 SGHTA and CDR2 FQGNSA. The V and J ends lost 4 bases and 11 bases, in that order; junction bases with no gene match: 8. CDR3 bases: TGTGCCAGCAGCTCTTATTCCGGGACTAGCGGGCAGTATTTT. It specifies CASSSYSGTSGQYF.

The chain links TRBV28 to TRBJ2-7; maybe TRBD2 (6 bases). Germline loops: CDR1 MDHEN, CDR2 SYDVKM. This CDR3 comprises 11 residues. The V and J ends lost 2 bases and 7 bases respectively, with 6 bases between them. CDR3 DNA: TGTGCCAGCAGTTTAGGGAGGGAGCAGTACTTC. Translating gives CASSLGREQYF.

The chain carries TRBV7-8 and TRBJ2-7, with D possibly TRBD1 on 6 matching bases. The V and J ends lost 2 bases and 5 bases respectively, with 13 bases between them. Germline V gives CDR1 SGHVS, CDR2 FQNEAQ. The CDR3 sequence is 14 residues long. The CDR3 protein is CASSLNRVGHEQYF. CDR3 DNA: TGTGCCAGCAGCTTAAACAGGGTAGGCCACGAGCAGTACTTC. Using reference TRBV7-8 and TRBJ2-7 for the parts outside the CDR3, the full variable domain is GAGVSQSPRYKVAKRGQDVALRCDPISGHVSLFWYQQALGQGPEFLTYFQNEAQLDKSGLPSDRFFAERPEGSVSTLKIQRTQQEDSAVYLCASSLNRVGHEQYFGPGTRLTVT.

The rearrangement joins TRBV6-5 to TRBJ2-7; 8 nucleotides align to TRBD2. The CDR3 has 14 residues. The germline gives CDR1 MNHEY, CDR2 SVGAGI. J gave up 3 bases and V 5 bases, and 6 bases lay outside the gene matches. The CDR3 bases are TGTGCCAGCAGTACCCTAGCGGGCCACTACGAGCAGTACTTC. Encoded protein: CASSTLAGHYEQYF.

Points on this clone: Sequence at one end of the junction differs from germline and may be a read error. The chain combines TRBV6-5 with TRBJ2-7; the match to TRBD2 covers 7 bases. Germline CDR1 and CDR2: MNHEY and SVGAGI. The CDR3 has 14 residues. The CDR3 here is CASSRNVGGRVEDF. CDR3 nucleotides: TGTGCCAGCAGTAGGAACGTGGGAGGGAGGGTTGAGGACTTC.

The chain joins TRBV7-3 to TRBJ2-3, with 9 nucleotides matching TRBD1. The J segment lost 3 bases and the V segment lost 3 bases, leaving 4 bases of the junction unmatched. The CDR3 runs to 15 residues. CDR1 and CDR2 from the germline V gene are SGHTA and FQGTGA. CDR3 protein: CASSLDRGRTDTQYF. The CDR3 DNA reads as TGTGCCAGCAGCTTGGACAGGGGCAGGACAGATACGCAGTATTTT.

The chain employs TRBV3-1 (or the pseudogene TRBV3-2) and TRBJ1-4, with 9 bases identical to TRBD1. V lost 0 bases and J lost 7; bases outside the gene matches: 6. The CDR3 runs to 16 residues. Germline CDR1 LGHDT, CDR2 YNNKEL (reference sequence). CDR3 region: CASSQEDRGFGEKLFF. The CDR3 DNA reads as TGTGCCAGCAGCCAAGAGGACAGGGGATTTGGTGAAAAACTGTTTTTT.

This clone was detected many times. The V gene is TRBV5-4, the J gene TRBJ1-6; D uncertain. Trimming took 4 bases from V and 3 from J, leaving 17 bases between them. CDR3 length: 17 amino acids. Looked up from germline, CDR1 is SGHNT and CDR2 is YYREEE (reference sequence). The CDR3 reads CASSPSGSPVYNSPLHF. CDR3 coding DNA: TGTGCCAGCAGCCCATCGGGGTCCCCGGTCTATAATTCACCCCTCCACTTT. The whole variable domain, filled in from reference TRBV5-4 and TRBJ1-6, reads ETGVTQSPTHLIKTRGQQVTLRCSSQSGHNTVSWYQQALGQGPQFIFQYYREEENGRGNFPPRFSGLQFPNYSSELNVNALELDDSALYLCASSPSGSPVYNSPLHFGNGTRLTVT.

In this sample, this clone turned up a few times. The CDR3 DNA sequence: TGTGCCAGCAGCTTGGACAGGGGGCACCTTGGAAACACCATATATTTT. Its translation is CASSLDRGHLGNTIYF. The chain employs TRBV5-4 and TRBJ1-3; 9 nucleotides line up with TRBD1. CDR1 is SGHNT, CDR2 YYREEE, per germline (reference sequence). The CDR3 totals 16 residues. With 0 bases clipped from V and 3 bases from J, the junction kept 4 bases outside the gene matches.

CDR3 sequence reads: CAWSEEGARANGYTF. In nucleotides, the CDR3 is TGTGCCTGGAGTGAGGAGGGGGCTAGAGCGAATGGCTACACCTTC. The rearrangement uses TRBV30 and TRBJ1-2; 7 nucleotides agree with TRBD1. The CDR3 contains 15 residues. Germline V gene sequence: CDR1 GTSNPN, CDR2 SVGIG (reference sequence). With 1 base clipped from V and 6 bases from J, the junction kept 11 bases outside the gene matches.

This rearrangement joins TRBV29-1 to TRBJ2-1; TRBD2 is a possible D gene (6 bases). This CDR3 has 17 residues. The V gene's germline CDR1 is SQVTM and CDR2 ANQGSEA. V was clipped by 7 bases and J by 3 bases, with 25 bases between them. Written as DNA, the CDR3 is TGCAGCGCTTTCTTAACTAGCCGTAATGGTATCTACAATGAGCAGTTCTTC. Protein product: CSAFLTSRNGIYNEQFF.

The genes are TRBV18 and TRBJ2-3, with TRBD2 matching over 12 bases. In germline, CDR1 is KGHSH, CDR2 LQKENI. CDR3 size: 14 residues. The trim removed 3 bases at V and 6 bases at J, leaving 1 base unmatched. CDR3 residues: CASSPGLAGDTQYF. CDR3 nucleotides: TGTGCCAGCTCACCGGGACTAGCGGGTGATACGCAGTATTTT. Full variable domain (remainder filled in from reference TRBV18 and TRBJ2-3): NAGVMQNPRHLVRRRGQEARLRCSPMKGHSHVYWYRQLPEEGLKFMVYLQKENIIDESGMPKERFSAEFPKEGPSILRIQQVVRGDSAAYFCASSPGLAGDTQYFGPGTRLTVL.

J is TRBJ1-1 and V is TRBV12-3 or TRBV12-4; D not resolved. Trimming took 6 bases from V and 4 from J, leaving 9 bases between them. The CDR3 is 12 residues long. CDR3 region: CASSPLSTEAFF. The CDR3 DNA follows: TGTGCCAGCAGCCCTCTTAGCACTGAAGCTTTCTTT.

The V gene is TRBV7-2, the J gene TRBJ2-1; perhaps TRBD2 as D (6 bases). This CDR3 has 14 residues. Trimming took 1 base from V and 4 from J, leaving 8 bases between them. Germline assignment: CDR1 SGHTA and CDR2 FQGNSA. CDR3 sequence reads: CASSLGSGYNEQFF. The DNA of the CDR3 is TGTGCCAGCAGCTTAGGTAGCGGTTACAATGAGCAGTTCTTC.

The chain combines TRBV6-5 with TRBJ1-5; no clear D gene. The germline V and J ends were trimmed by 7 bases and 6 bases, with 10 bases remaining between them. The CDR3 covers 12 residues. Germline V gene sequence: CDR1 MNHEY, CDR2 SVGAGI. CDR3 sequence (DNA): TGTGCCAGCACCCTAGGTGGTCAGCCCCAGCATTTT. Protein sequence: CASTLGGQPQHF.

This chain uses TRBV30 with TRBJ1-2; D may be TRBD1 (5 bases). Germline assignment: CDR1 GTSNPN and CDR2 SVGIG (reference sequence). The CDR3 loop spans 11 amino acids. V lost 1 base and J 13 bases, leaving 13 bases between the germline ends. The CDR3 loop is CAWSAPGGSTF. CDR3 bases: TGTGCCTGGAGTGCCCCCGGGGGATCCACCTTC.

This chain uses TRBV3-1 (or the pseudogene TRBV3-2) with TRBJ1-1, with TRBD1 identical over 7 bases. Germline CDR1 LGHDT, CDR2 YNNKEL (reference sequence). The CDR3 totals 14 residues. Trimming took 6 bases from V and 1 from J; bases not matched to a gene: 5. CDR3 in DNA: TGTGCCAGCAGTGCGGGACAGAGGAACACTGAAGCTTTCTTT. It codes for CASSAGQRNTEAFF.

V gene TRBV29-1 combines with J gene TRBJ2-7; a possible D gene is TRBD1 (5 bases). CDR3 length: 14 amino acids. V shed 1 base and J shed 5 bases, with 15 bases lying between them. The V gene's germline CDR1 is SQVTM and CDR2 ANQGSEA. The CDR3 DNA follows: TGCAGCGTTGAAGCCCCAGACAGATACCACGAGCAGTACTTC. As protein: CSVEAPDRYHEQYF.

The chain is built from TRBV30 and TRBJ1-1; D is undetermined. Germline lookup yields CDR1 GTSNPN and CDR2 SVGIG (reference sequence). Trimming pared 0 bases from V and 8 bases from J, leaving 25 bases between. This CDR3 region has 17 residues. CDR3 sequence reads: CAWSVISSWARRGEAFF. DNA of the CDR3: TGTGCCTGGAGTGTAATCTCCTCTTGGGCCCGGCGGGGAGAAGCTTTCTTT.